This T cell receptor (beta chain) is from a study of blood T cell repertoires in COVID-19. Background on the study: Sources were T cells, B-cell-depleted T cells, or PBMCs; the material itself was cDNA or gDNA.

Authors' data handling: By means of reference gene primer amplification, nucleated cell counts were estimated. The method was immunoSEQ multiplex PCR; TCRdb's version includes in-frame clones alone and lacks a portion of them. The DNA was the basis for D and trimming; V, J and clone size are from that table. The data hold tens of thousands of clones, with around 82% observed a single time. Germline CDR1 reads SGHKS; CDR2 reads YYEKEE (reference sequence). V dropped 4 bases and J dropped 1; count of bases not matched to a gene: 7. The CDR3 has 16 amino acids. A few counts support this clone. Material for sequencing was peripheral blood. This receptor was taken from a woman older than 75 with acute or convalescent COVID-19. This rearrangement joins TRBV5-5 to TRBJ2-5; 10 bases are a match to TRBD2. CDR3 sequence reads: CASSQGLAFAQETQYF. The CDR3 DNA reads TGTGCCAGCAGCCAGGGACTAGCGTTTGCCCAAGAGACCCAGTACTTC.